The present T cell receptor beta chain was sequenced within a study of vaccination and CD4 T cells after COVID-19. Study-wide context: Six males and four females, two Hispanic, made up the convalescents.

There are 14 residues in the CDR3. Trimming removed 6 bases from V and 2 bases from J, with 12 bases in between. Per the germline V gene, CDR1 is ENHRY and CDR2 is SYGVKD. Comments on this clonotype: Its antigen is still unknown.

Sequencing of the DNA from cultured CD4+ T cells was carried out with the Oncomine TCR Beta short-read assay. TCRdb itself ran the PCR reads through MiXCR, one entry per CDR3 protein. The repertoire holds around 20,000 distinct CDR3 sequences, approximately 59% seen once, with 13% in the top ten. Treatment meaning: approximately 10-day PBMC culture with coronavirus spike peptide pools or control peptides (ViraFEST assay). After expanding antigen-specific T cells with peptide pools, ViraFEST sequenced their TCRs. The sample was CD4+ T cells from blood, cultured in vitro, taken after SARS-CoV-2 vaccination. The rearrangement links TRBV10-3 to TRBJ2-3; D is possibly TRBD1 (5 bases). The TCR sequence derives from a human donor who received a COVID-19 vaccine. In DNA form, the CDR3 reads TGTGCCATCAGGGGGCTAGGAAACACAGATACGCAGTATTTT. It specifies CAIRGLGNTDTQYF.